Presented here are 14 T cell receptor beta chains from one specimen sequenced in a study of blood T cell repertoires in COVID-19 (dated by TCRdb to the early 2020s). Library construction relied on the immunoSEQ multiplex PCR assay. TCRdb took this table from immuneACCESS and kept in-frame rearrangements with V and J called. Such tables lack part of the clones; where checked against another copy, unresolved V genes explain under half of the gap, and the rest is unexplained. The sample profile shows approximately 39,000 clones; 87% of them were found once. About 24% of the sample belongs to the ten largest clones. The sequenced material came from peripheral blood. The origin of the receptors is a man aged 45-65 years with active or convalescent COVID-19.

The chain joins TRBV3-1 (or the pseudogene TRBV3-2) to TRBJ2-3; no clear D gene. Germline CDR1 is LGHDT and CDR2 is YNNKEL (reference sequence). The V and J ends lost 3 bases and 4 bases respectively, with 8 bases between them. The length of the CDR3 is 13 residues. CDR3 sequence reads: CASSHRLADTQYF. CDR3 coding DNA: TGTGCCAGCAGCCACCGTCTAGCAGATACGCAGTATTTT.

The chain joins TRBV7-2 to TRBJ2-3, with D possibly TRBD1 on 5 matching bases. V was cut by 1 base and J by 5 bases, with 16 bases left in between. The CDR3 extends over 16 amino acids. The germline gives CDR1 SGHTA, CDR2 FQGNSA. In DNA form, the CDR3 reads TGTGCCAGCAGCTTAGTGGGGCCCCCATCGGGAGATACGCAGTATTTT. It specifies CASSLVGPPSGDTQYF.

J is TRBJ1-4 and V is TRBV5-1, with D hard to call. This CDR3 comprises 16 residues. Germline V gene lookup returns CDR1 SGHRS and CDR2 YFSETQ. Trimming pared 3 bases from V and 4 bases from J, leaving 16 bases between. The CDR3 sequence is CASSSRSGGDNEKLFF. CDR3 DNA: TGCGCCAGCAGCTCCCGTAGCGGTGGGGATAATGAAAAACTGTTTTTT.

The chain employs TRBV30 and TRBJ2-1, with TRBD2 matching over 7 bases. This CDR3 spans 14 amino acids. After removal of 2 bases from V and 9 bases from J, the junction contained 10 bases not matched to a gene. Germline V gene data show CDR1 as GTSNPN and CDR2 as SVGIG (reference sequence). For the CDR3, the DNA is TGTGCCTGGAGTAGGGAGGGTCTATACGCTGAGCAGTTCTTC. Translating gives CAWSREGLYAEQFF.

The CDR3 loop is CASSPYRTVYEQYF. The DNA of the CDR3 is TGTGCCAGCAGCCCCTACAGGACAGTGTACGAGCAGTACTTC. The rearrangement links TRBV11-2 to TRBJ2-7, with D possibly being TRBD1 (6 bases). The ends were cut back, 5 bases at V and 4 bases at J, with 15 bases in the middle. Germline V gives CDR1 SGHAT, CDR2 FQNNGV. This CDR3 comprises 14 residues. Using reference TRBV11-2 and TRBJ2-7 for the parts outside the CDR3, the full variable domain is EAGVAQSPRYKIIEKRQSVAFWCNPISGHATLYWYQQILGQGPKLLIQFQNNGVVDDSQLPKDRFSAERLKGVDSTLKIQPAKLEDSAVYLCASSPYRTVYEQYFGPGTRLTVT.

CDR3 bases: TGTGCCAGCAGCCTCGGACTAGCGGGAAGCCAAAACTACGAGCAGTACTTC. Residues: CASSLGLAGSQNYEQYF. V gene TRBV5-5 combines with J gene TRBJ2-7; 12 bases map to TRBD2. Germline CDR1 and CDR2: SGHKS and YYEKEE (reference sequence). V shed 4 bases and J 3 bases; nucleotides not matched to a gene: 11. The CDR3 extends over 17 amino acids.

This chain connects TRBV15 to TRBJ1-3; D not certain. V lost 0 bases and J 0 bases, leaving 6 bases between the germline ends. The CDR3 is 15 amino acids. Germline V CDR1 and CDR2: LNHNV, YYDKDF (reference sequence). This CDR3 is CATSRDRSSGNTIYF. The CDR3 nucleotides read TGTGCCACCAGCAGAGATCGCAGCTCTGGAAACACCATATATTTT.

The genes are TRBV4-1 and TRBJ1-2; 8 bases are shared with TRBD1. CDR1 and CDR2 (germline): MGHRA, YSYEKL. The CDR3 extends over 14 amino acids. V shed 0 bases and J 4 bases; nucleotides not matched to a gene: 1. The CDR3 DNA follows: TGCGCCAGCAGCCAAGATGGACAGGGCTATGGCTACACCTTC. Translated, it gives CASSQDGQGYGYTF.

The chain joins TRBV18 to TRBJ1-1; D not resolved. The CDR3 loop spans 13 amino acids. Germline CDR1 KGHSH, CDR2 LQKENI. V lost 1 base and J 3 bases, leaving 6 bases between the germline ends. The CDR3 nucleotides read TGTGCCAGCTCACCACAGGAGTACACTGAAGCTTTCTTT. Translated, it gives CASSPQEYTEAFF.

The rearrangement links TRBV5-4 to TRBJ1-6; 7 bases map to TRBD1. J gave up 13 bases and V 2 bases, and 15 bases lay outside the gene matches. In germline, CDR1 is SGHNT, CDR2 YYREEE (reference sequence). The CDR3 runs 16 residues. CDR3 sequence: CASSFSGGAGGFPLHF. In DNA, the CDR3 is TGTGCCAGCAGCTTTTCAGGGGGAGCGGGGGGATTCCCCCTCCACTTT. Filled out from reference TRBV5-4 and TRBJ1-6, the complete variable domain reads ETGVTQSPTHLIKTRGQQVTLRCSSQSGHNTVSWYQQALGQGPQFIFQYYREEENGRGNFPPRFSGLQFPNYSSELNVNALELDDSALYLCASSFSGGAGGFPLHFGNGTRLTVT.

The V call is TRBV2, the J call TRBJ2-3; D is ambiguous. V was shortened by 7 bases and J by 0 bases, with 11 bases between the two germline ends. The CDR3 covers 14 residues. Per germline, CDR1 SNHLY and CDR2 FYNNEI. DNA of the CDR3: TGTGCCAGCATTAGCCTTTCTAGCACAGATACGCAGTATTTT. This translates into CASISLSSTDTQYF.

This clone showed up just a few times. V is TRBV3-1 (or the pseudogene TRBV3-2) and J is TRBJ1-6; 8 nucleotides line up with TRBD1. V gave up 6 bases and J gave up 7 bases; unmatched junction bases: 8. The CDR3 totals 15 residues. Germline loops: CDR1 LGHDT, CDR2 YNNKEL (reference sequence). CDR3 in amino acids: CASSQRTGSNSPLHF. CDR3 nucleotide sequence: TGTGCCAGCAGTCAACGGACAGGGTCAAATTCACCCCTCCACTTT.

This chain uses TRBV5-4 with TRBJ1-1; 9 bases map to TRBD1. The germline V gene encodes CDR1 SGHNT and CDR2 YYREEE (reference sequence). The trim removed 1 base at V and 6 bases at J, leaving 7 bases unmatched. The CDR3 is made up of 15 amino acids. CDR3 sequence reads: CASSLPGTGMPEAFF. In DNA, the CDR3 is TGTGCCAGCAGCTTGCCCGGGACAGGGATGCCTGAAGCTTTCTTT.

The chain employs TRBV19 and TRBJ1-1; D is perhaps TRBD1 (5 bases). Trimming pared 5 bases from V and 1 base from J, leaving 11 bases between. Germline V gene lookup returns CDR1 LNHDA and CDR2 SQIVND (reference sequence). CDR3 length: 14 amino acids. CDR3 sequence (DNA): TGTGCCAGTAGTTCACAGGAAGAGAACACTGAAGCTTTCTTT. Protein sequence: CASSSQEENTEAFF. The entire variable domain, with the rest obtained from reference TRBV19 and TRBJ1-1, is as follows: DGGITQSPKYLFRKEGQNVTLSCEQNLNHDAMYWYRQDPGQGLRLIYYSQIVNDFQKGDIAEGYSVSREKKESFPLTVTSAQKNPTAFYLCASSSQEENTEAFFGQGTRLTVV.